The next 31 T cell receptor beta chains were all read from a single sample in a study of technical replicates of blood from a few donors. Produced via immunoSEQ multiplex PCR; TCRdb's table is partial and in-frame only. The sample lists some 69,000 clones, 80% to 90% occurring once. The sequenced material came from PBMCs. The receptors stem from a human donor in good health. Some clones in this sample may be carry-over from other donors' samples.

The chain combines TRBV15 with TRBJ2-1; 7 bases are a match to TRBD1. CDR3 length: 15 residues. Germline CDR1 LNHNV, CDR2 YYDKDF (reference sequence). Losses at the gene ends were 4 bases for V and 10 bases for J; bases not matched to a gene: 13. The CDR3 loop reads CATSNDRVFVREQFF. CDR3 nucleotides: TGTGCCACCAGCAATGACAGGGTTTTTGTCCGGGAGCAGTTCTTC.

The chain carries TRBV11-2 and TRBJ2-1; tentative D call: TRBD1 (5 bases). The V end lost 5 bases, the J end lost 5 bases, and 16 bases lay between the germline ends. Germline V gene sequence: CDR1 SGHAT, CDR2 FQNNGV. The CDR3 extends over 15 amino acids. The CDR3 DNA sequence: TGTGCCAGCAGCGTCACTTTGGGGCCAGACAATGAGCAGTTCTTC. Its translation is CASSVTLGPDNEQFF.

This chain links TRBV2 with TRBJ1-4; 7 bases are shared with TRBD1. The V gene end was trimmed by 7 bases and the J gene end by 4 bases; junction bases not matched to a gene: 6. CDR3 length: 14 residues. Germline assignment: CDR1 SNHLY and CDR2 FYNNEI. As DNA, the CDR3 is TGTGCCAGCACGGGACAGAAGTATAATGAAAAACTGTTTTTT. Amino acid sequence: CASTGQKYNEKLFF.

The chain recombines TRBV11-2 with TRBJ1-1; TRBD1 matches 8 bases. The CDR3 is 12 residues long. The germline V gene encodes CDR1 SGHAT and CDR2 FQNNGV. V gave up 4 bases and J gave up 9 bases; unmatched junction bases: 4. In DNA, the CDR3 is TGTGCCAGCAGCTCGGACAGGGTGAAAGCTTTCTTT. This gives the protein CASSSDRVKAFF.

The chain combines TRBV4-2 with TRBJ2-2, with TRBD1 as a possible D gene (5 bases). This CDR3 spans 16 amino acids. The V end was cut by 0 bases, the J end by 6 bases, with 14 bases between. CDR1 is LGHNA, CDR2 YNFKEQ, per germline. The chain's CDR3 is CASSQDRAGWAGELFF. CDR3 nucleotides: TGTGCCAGCAGCCAAGATCGGGCAGGGTGGGCCGGGGAGCTGTTTTTT.

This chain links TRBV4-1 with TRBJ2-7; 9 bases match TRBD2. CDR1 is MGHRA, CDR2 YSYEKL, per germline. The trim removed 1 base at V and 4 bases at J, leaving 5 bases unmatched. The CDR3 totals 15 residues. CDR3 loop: CASSQGSSGVYEQYF. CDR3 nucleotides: TGCGCCAGCAGCCAAGGTTCTAGCGGGGTATACGAGCAGTACTTC.

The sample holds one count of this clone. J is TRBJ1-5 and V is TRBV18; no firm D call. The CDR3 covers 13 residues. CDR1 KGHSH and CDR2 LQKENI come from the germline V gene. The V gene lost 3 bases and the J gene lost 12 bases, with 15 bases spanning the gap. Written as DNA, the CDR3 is TGTGCCAGCTCACCTGGAATGCTTCAGGTCCAGCATTTT. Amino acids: CASSPGMLQVQHF.

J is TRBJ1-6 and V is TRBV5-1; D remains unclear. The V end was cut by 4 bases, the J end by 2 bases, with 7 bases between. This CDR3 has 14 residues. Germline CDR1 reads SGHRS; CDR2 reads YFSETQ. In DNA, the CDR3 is TGCGCCAGCAGCCCTAGTACCTATAATTCACCCCTCCACTTT. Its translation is CASSPSTYNSPLHF.

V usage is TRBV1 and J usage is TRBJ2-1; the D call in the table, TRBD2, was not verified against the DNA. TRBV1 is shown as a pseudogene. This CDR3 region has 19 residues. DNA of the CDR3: TGCACCAGCAGCCAAGTAAATCCTAGCGGGGTCGCCTCCTACAATGAGCAGTTCTTC. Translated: CTSSQVNPSGVASYNEQFF.

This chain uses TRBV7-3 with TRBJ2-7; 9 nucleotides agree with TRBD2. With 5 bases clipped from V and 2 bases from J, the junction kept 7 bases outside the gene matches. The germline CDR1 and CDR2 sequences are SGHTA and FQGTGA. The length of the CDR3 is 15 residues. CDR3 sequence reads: CASSVIAGATYEQYF. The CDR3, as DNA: TGTGCCAGCAGCGTAATAGCGGGGGCCACCTACGAGCAGTACTTC.

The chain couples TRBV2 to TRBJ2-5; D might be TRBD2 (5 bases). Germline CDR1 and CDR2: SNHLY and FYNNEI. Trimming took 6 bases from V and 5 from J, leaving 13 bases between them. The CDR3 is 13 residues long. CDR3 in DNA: TGTGCCAGCAGCGGAGGAAGCTGGGAGACCCAGTACTTC. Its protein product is CASSGGSWETQYF.

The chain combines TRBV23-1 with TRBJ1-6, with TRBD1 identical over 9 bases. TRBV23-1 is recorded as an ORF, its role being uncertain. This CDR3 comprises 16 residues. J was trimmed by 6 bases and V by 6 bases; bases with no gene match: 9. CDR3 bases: TGCGCCAGCAGACGGAGTCACAGGGGGCGTAATTCACCCCTCCACTTT. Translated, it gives CASRRSHRGRNSPLHF.

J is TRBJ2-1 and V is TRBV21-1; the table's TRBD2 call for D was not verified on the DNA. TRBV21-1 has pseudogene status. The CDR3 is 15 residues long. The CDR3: CASSTCPKPHNEQFF. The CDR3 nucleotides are TGTGCCAGCAGCACCTGCCCTAAACCCCACAATGAGCAGTTCTTC.

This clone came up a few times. This CDR3 is CASSPGLAGPQETQYF. CDR3 sequence (DNA): TGTGCCAGCAGCCCGGGACTAGCGGGCCCCCAAGAGACCCAGTACTTC. This chain connects TRBV11-1 to TRBJ2-5; 12 nucleotides agree with TRBD2. The CDR3 is made up of 16 amino acids. Per the germline V gene, CDR1 is SGHAT and CDR2 is FQDESV (reference sequence). The V gene end was trimmed by 5 bases and the J gene end by 1 base; junction bases not matched to a gene: 5.

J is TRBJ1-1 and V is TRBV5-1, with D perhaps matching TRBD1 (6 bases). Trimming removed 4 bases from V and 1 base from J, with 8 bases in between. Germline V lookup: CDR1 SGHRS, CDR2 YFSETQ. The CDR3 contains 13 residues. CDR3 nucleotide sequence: TGCGCCAGCAGCCTACAGGGGAACACTGAAGCTTTCTTT. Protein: CASSLQGNTEAFF.

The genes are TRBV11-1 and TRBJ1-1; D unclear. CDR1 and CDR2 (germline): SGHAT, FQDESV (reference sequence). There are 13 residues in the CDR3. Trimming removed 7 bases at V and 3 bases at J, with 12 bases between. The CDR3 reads CASTYRRDTEAFF. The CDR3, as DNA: TGTGCCAGCACCTACCGCCGGGACACTGAAGCTTTCTTT.

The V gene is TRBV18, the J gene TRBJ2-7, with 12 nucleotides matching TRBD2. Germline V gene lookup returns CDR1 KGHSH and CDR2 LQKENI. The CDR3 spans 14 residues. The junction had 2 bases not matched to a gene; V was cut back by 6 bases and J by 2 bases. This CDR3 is CASSLAGGPYEQYF. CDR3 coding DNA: TGTGCCAGCTCGCTAGCGGGAGGGCCCTACGAGCAGTACTTC.

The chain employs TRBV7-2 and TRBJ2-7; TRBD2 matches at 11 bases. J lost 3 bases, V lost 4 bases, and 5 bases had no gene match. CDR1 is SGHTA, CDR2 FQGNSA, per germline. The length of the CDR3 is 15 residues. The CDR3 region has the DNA TGTGCCAGCAGCTCAGGGACTAGCGGAAACTACGAGCAGTACTTC. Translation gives CASSSGTSGNYEQYF.

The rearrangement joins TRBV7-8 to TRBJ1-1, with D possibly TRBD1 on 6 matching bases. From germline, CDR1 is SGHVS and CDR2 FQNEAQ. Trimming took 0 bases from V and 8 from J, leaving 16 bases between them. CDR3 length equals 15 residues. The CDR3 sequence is CASSLALPGAPEAFF. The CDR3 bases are TGTGCCAGCAGCTTAGCGCTCCCAGGGGCCCCCGAAGCTTTCTTT. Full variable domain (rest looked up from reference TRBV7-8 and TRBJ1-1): GAGVSQSPRYKVAKRGQDVALRCDPISGHVSLFWYQQALGQGPEFLTYFQNEAQLDKSGLPSDRFFAERPEGSVSTLKIQRTQQEDSAVYLCASSLALPGAPEAFFGQGTRLTVV.

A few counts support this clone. The CDR3 nucleotides are TGTGCCAGCAGCTTGCGGGACAGGGACAATCAGCCCCAGCATTTT. This codes for CASSLRDRDNQPQHF. The genes are TRBV5-6 and TRBJ1-5, with 9 bases matching TRBD1. V shed 1 base, J shed 3 bases, and the junction held 2 bases outside the gene matches. Germline V gene sequence: CDR1 SGHDT, CDR2 YYEEEE. The CDR3 contains 15 residues.

CDR3: CASSLSSPGELFF. CDR3 nucleotide sequence: TGTGCCAGCAGCCTATCTAGCCCCGGGGAGCTGTTTTTT. The chain is built from TRBV7-6 and TRBJ2-2; D perhaps matches TRBD2 (5 bases). This CDR3 contains 13 residues. Germline-derived CDR1 and CDR2 are SGHVS and FNYEAQ. Trimming shortened V by 5 bases and J by 6 bases, and 10 bases separated the two germline ends.

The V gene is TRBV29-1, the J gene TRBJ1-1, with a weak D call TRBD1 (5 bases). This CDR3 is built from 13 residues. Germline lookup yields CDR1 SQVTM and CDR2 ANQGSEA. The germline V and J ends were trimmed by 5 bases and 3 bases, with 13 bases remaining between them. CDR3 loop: CSVNRAGYTEAFF. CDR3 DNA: TGCAGCGTTAATCGCGCAGGGTACACTGAAGCTTTCTTT.

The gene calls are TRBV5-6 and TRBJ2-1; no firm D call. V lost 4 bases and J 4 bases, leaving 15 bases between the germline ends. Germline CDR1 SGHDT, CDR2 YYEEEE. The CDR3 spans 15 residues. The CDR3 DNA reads TGTGCCAGCAGCCCCCCCCGGAGCCTTTACAATGAGCAGTTCTTC. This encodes CASSPPRSLYNEQFF.

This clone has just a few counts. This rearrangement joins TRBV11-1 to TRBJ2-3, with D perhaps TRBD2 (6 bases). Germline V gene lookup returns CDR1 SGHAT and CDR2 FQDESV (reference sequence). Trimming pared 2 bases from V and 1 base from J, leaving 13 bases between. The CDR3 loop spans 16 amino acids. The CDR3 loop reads CASSLLEGPRTDTQYF. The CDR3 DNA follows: TGTGCCAGCAGCTTATTGGAGGGGCCACGCACAGATACGCAGTATTTT.

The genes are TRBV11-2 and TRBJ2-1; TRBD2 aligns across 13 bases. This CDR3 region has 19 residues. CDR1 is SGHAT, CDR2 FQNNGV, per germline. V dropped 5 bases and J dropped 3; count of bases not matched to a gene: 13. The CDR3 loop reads CASSDTGTSGNVNYNEQFF. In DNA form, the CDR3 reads TGTGCCAGCAGCGATACCGGGACTAGCGGGAATGTCAACTACAATGAGCAGTTCTTC.

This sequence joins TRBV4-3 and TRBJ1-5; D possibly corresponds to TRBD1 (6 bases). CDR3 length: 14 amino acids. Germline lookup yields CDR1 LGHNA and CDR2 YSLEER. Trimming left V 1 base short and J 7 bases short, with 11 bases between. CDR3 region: CASSQAQGGQPQHF. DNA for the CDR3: TGCGCCAGCAGCCAAGCACAGGGAGGGCAGCCCCAGCATTTT.

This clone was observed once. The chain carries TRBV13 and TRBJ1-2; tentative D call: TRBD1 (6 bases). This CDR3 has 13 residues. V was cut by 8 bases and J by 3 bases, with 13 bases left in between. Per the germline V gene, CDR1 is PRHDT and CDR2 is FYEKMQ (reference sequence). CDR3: CASAVGADYGYTF. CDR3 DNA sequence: TGTGCCAGCGCCGTGGGGGCAGACTATGGCTACACCTTC.

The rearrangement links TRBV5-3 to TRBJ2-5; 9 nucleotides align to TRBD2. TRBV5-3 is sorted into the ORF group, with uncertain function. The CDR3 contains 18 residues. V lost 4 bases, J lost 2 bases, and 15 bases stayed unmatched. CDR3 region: CARSPEGDSGGDQETQYF. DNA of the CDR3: TGTGCCAGAAGCCCCGAGGGGGATAGCGGGGGTGATCAAGAGACCCAGTACTTC.

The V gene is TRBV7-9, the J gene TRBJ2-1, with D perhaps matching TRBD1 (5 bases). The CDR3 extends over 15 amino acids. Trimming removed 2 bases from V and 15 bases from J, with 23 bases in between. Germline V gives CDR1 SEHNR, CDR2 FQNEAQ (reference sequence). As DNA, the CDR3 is TGTGCCAGCAGCTTATTCCCGGAAGGGGTGGGCGATTGGTTCTTC. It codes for CASSLFPEGVGDWFF.

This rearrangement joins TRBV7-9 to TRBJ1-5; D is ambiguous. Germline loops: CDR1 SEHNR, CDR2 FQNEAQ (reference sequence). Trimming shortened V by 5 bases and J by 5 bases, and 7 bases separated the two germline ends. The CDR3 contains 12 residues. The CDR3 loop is CASSLPHQPQHF. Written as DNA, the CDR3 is TGTGCCAGCAGCCTACCCCATCAGCCCCAGCATTTT.

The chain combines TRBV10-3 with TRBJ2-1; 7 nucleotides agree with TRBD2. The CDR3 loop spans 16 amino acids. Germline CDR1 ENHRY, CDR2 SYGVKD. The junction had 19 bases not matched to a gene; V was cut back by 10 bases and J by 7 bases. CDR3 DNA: TGTGCCAACGCAGACGGCTGGGGGGAGGGCAGTAATGAGCAGTTCTTC. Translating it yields CANADGWGEGSNEQFF.